This T cell receptor (delta chain) was sequenced in a study of delta chains in infants with herpesvirus infections. PBMC RNA was reverse transcribed using gamma-chain- and delta-chain-specific primers. TCRdb reprocessed the RT-PCR reads using CATT. The sample yields approximately 860 delta-chain clones, approximately 40% seen once. General study results and limits: Among 18 CMV-infected infants, several showed the public Vdelta1 clonotype. The public clonotype decayed quickly, seemingly gone after 2 to 3 months.

Trimming took 2 bases from V and 0 from J; bases not matched to a gene: 2. CDR1 and CDR2 (germline): GEAIGNYY, EKD. The CDR3 loop spans 18 amino acids. This clone is judged large. Its antigen is unidentified. The chain has TRDV2 and TRDJ3, with 11 positions matching TRDD3. The clonotype was recovered from a human donor who was a Ugandan infant, either HIV-exposed or HIV-unexposed (not recorded which). The sample in question was peripheral blood, obtained at time point 1 of longitudinal follow-up. CDR3 coding DNA: TGTGCCTGTGACATTACTGGGGGATACTCCTGGGACACCCGACAGATGTTTTTC. Its translation: CACDITGGYSWDTRQMFF.